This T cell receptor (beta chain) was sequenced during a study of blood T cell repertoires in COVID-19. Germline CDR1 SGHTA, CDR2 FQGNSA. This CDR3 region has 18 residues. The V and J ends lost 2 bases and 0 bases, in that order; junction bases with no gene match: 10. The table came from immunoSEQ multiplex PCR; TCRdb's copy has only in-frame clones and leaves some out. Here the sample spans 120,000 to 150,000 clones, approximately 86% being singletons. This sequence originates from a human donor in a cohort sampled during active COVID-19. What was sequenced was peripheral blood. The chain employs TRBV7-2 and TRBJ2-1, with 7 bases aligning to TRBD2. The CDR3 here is CASSLPAVAGSSYNEQFF. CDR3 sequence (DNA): TGTGCCAGCAGCTTACCGGCGGTAGCGGGTAGCTCCTACAATGAGCAGTTCTTC.